Shown below are 5 T cell receptor beta chains from a single sample sequenced in a study of Graves' ophthalmopathy and Graves' hyperthyroidism. TCR beta CDR3 regions were amplified from RNA transcripts. An opening RT-PCR round employed HTBI primers and preceded a second-round multiplex PCR. TCRdb itself ran the multiplex PCR reads through MiXCR, one entry per CDR3 protein. The table records about 370,000 distinct CDR3 sequences, roughly a sixth of them present only once. Material: peripheral blood. The receptors were gathered from an adult woman with stable Graves' hyperthyroidism.

This clonotype was observed many times. A junction end diverges from the germline sequence, so it may reflect a read error. This rearrangement joins TRBV12-5 to TRBJ2-4; TRBD1 agrees at 7 bases. There are 14 residues in the CDR3. Germline lookup yields CDR1 LGHNT and CDR2 FRNRAP. CDR3 amino acids: CASGAPHRGDIKYF. Here the CDR3 DNA reads TGTGCTAGTGGTGCCCCCCACAGGGGAGACATTAAGTACTTC.

This clonotype appeared many times. CDR3 in amino acids: CASSVGGFGPYQETQYF. In DNA, the CDR3 is TGTGCCAGCAGCGTCGGGGGATTTGGTCCCTATCAAGAGACCCAGTACTTC. The chain employs TRBV9 and TRBJ2-5, with D perhaps TRBD2 (6 bases). This CDR3 comprises 17 residues. Germline values: CDR1 SGDLS, CDR2 YYNGEE. With 2 bases removed from V and 2 bases from J, the gap between germline ends came to 19 bases. Complete variable domain (other parts from reference TRBV9 and TRBJ2-5): DSGVTQTPKHLITATGQRVTLRCSPRSGDLSVYWYQQSLDQGLQFLIQYYNGEERAKGNILERFSAQQFPDLHSELNLSSLELGDSALYFCASSVGGFGPYQETQYFGPGTRLLVL.

This clonotype has ten or more counts. This chain uses TRBV24-1 with TRBJ2-5; D unclear. V gave up 3 bases and J gave up 1 base, with 5 bases separating them. Germline assignment: CDR1 KGHDR and CDR2 SFDVKD. CDR3 length: 13 residues. For the CDR3, the DNA is TGTGCCACCAGTGATCTGGTCCAAGAGACCCAGTACTTC. It is translated as CATSDLVQETQYF.

The genes are TRBV27 and TRBJ1-5, with D perhaps TRBD1 (6 bases). The CDR3 is 14 amino acids. V was shortened by 5 bases and J by 6 bases, with 14 bases between the two germline ends. Germline CDR1 reads MNHEY; CDR2 reads SMNVEV (reference sequence). This chain's CDR3 is CASSAQGFGQPQHF. The CDR3 DNA follows: TGTGCCAGCAGTGCCCAGGGGTTTGGTCAGCCCCAGCATTTT.

This clonotype came up many times. The V and J genes are TRBV20-1 and TRBJ1-5; possibly TRBD1 for D (5 bases). Deletions cut 4 bases from V and 5 bases from J, with 15 bases between. The V gene's germline CDR1 is DFQATT and CDR2 SNEGSKA (reference sequence). This CDR3 is built from 14 residues. As DNA, the CDR3 is TGCAGTGCTATCGGCAGGGAAGCGCATCAGCCCCAGCATTTT. This gives the protein CSAIGREAHQPQHF.